Listed below are T cell receptor beta chains from one sample, sequenced in a study of metastatic and nonmetastatic thyroid tumors. TCRdb re-analyzed the PCR reads using MiXCR. The profile shows approximately 79,000 clones, over 8.5% of them singletons. Sequencing input: blood. Source of these receptors: a female donor with papillary thyroid cancer or a benign thyroid nodule (not recorded which). Some clones in this sample may be carry-over from other donors' samples. Each CDR3 is given with its conserved first and last residue. A D gene is named only where the DNA matches it firmly. Size values are once, few and many counts, or a class for expanded clones, and some rows have none.

D gene	V gene	J gene	clone size	CDR3 protein	CDR3 DNA
-	TRBV28	TRBJ1-2	many	CAGGRGRNYGYTF	TGTGCCGGGGGACGAGGCAGAAACTATGGCTACACCTTC
-	TRBV7-9	TRBJ2-7	many	CASSPPHGSEQYF	TGTGCCAGCAGCCCCCCTCACGGTAGCGAGCAGTACTTC
-	TRBV5-1	TRBJ2-7	many	CASSSYRDEQYF	TGCGCCAGCAGCTCCTACAGGGACGAGCAGTACTTC
TRBD1	TRBV20-1	TRBJ2-5	-	CSARDGDSQETQYF	TGCAGTGCTAGAGACGGGGACAGCCAAGAGACCCAGTACTTC
TRBD1	TRBV9	TRBJ2-7	-	CASSLGDRGTYEQYF	TGTGCCAGCAGCTTAGGGGACAGGGGGACCTACGAGCAGTACTTC
-	TRBV9	TRBJ2-7	-	CASSVDVGVAGDDQYF	TGTGCCAGCAGCGTAGATGTAGGGGTCGCTGGCGACGACCAGTACTTC
-	TRBV6-4	TRBJ2-3	many	CASSVAGGGTDTQYF	TGTGCCAGCAGTGTAGCCGGGGGAGGTACAGATACGCAGTATTTT
TRBD1	TRBV6-1	TRBJ2-7	many	CASSEPGQATYEQYF	TGTGCCAGCAGTGAACCGGGACAGGCAACCTACGAGCAGTACTTC
TRBD1	TRBV12-3/TRBV12-4	TRBJ2-5	many	CASSPGQGRETQYF	TGTGCCAGCAGCCCCGGACAGGGGAGAGAGACCCAGTACTTC
-	TRBV30	TRBJ1-6	-	CAWSVGRGDSPLHF	TGTGCCTGGAGTGTAGGCAGGGGTGATTCACCCCTCCACTTT
-	TRBV11-2	TRBJ2-3	many	CASSQTNGGRTDTQYF	TGTGCCAGCAGCCAAACGAACGGGGGCCGCACAGATACGCAGTATTTT
-	TRBV13	TRBJ1-2	many	CASSSPKDVRLYGYTF	TGTGCCAGCAGCTCCCCCAAGGACGTACGTCTCTATGGCTACACCTTC